The 18 T cell receptor beta chains below come from one sample, sequenced in a study of T cells in Graves' hyperthyroidism and ophthalmopathy. RNA transcripts served as the template for amplifying TCR beta CDR3 regions. HTBI primers were the set used in a first-round RT-PCR of the TCR CDR3. TCRdb reanalysed the multiplex PCR reads using MiXCR and keeps one entry per CDR3 protein. The profile shows about 570,000 distinct CDR3 sequences, 46% of them singletons. The sequencing input was peripheral blood or thyroid tissue (not recorded which). The receptors come from an adult woman with Graves' disease, either hyperthyroidism or ophthalmopathy (not recorded which).

On this clonotype itself: The germline gene is not matched at one end of the junction; a read error may be the cause. The V gene is TRBV11-2, the J gene TRBJ2-5, with 8 bases identical to TRBD1. The germline V gene encodes CDR1 SGHAT and CDR2 FQNNGV. The CDR3 loop spans 14 amino acids. This CDR3 reads CACSSRTGQETQYF. CDR3 coding DNA: TGTGCCTGCAGCTCCAGGACAGGGCAAGAGACCCAGTACTTC.

This clonotype was counted ten times or more. CDR3 loop: CASGMRESYEQYF. As DNA, the CDR3 is TGTGCCAGCGGCATGCGGGAGTCCTACGAGCAGTACTTC. The rearrangement uses TRBV12-3 or TRBV12-4 and TRBJ2-7, with TRBD2 matching 7 bases. The CDR3 is made up of 13 amino acids. J was trimmed by 1 base and V by 8 bases; bases with no gene match: 5.

The table lists this clonotype with a few counts. The rearrangement uses TRBV7-3 and TRBJ1-1, with D hard to call. Trimming removed 2 bases at V and 0 bases at J, with 16 bases between. CDR1 is SGHTA, CDR2 FQGTGA, per germline. This CDR3 region has 17 residues. The CDR3 is CASSLGGVGGMNTEAFF. The CDR3 bases are TGTGCCAGCAGCTTAGGTGGTGTCGGCGGCATGAACACTGAAGCTTTCTTT.

The chain uses TRBV12-5 and TRBJ1-5; D gene ambiguous. The CDR3 runs 13 residues. Looked up from germline, CDR1 is LGHNT and CDR2 is FRNRAP. This CDR3 is CASRSREDQPQHF. The CDR3 DNA follows: TGTGCCAGCAGATCACGGGAGGATCAGCCCCAGCATTTT.

This chain joins TRBV7-2 and TRBJ1-5; 7 bases map to TRBD1. Trimming at V came to 1 base and at J to 5 bases, leaving 8 bases not matched to a gene. The CDR3 loop spans 16 amino acids. Germline CDR1 reads SGHTA; CDR2 reads FQGNSA. CDR3 DNA: TGTGCCAGCAGCTTAGGGTGGCAGGGGGGCTATCAGCCCCAGCATTTT. It codes for CASSLGWQGGYQPQHF.

The chain joins TRBV24-1 to TRBJ2-5; the match to TRBD1 covers 8 bases. Germline V gene lookup returns CDR1 KGHDR and CDR2 SFDVKD. The J segment lost 5 bases and the V segment lost 2 bases, leaving 3 bases of the junction unmatched. The CDR3 covers 14 residues. The DNA of the CDR3 is TGTGCCACCAGTGATTCAGGGGGCGCGGAGACCCAGTACTTC. It yields the protein CATSDSGGAETQYF.

CDR3 region: CSARRPQHF. The CDR3 DNA sequence: TGCAGTGCTAGAAGGCCCCAGCATTTT. V and J are TRBV20-1 and TRBJ1-5, with no clear D. CDR3 size: 9 residues. CDR1 and CDR2 from the germline V gene are DFQATT and SNEGSKA (reference sequence). V was cut by 2 bases and J by 9 bases, with 2 bases left in between.

V is TRBV12-3 or TRBV12-4 and J is TRBJ1-5, with D possibly TRBD1 on 5 matching bases. The CDR3 runs to 17 residues. Trimming removed 3 bases at V and 0 bases at J, with 15 bases between. CDR3 coding DNA: TGTGCCAGCAGTTTGCTGGTTGGGGGATCTAGCAATCAGCCCCAGCATTTT. Its protein is CASSLLVGGSSNQPQHF.

Concerning this clonotype: A much larger clone sits a single nucleotide away, making a read error possible. The chain combines TRBV10-3 with TRBJ2-7; TRBD1 agrees at 9 bases. Germline CDR1 and CDR2: ENHRY and SYGVKD. The J segment lost 0 bases and the V segment lost 6 bases, leaving 3 bases of the junction unmatched. This CDR3 spans 14 amino acids. The CDR3 nucleotides are TGTGCCATCAGACAGGGGGCTAGCTCCTACGAGCAGTACTTC. Translating gives CAIRQGASSYEQYF.

This clonotype occurred many times. J is TRBJ2-5 and V is TRBV2, with D perhaps matching TRBD1 (5 bases). Germline V gives CDR1 SNHLY, CDR2 FYNNEI. The V end lost 3 bases, the J end lost 2 bases, and 13 bases lay between the germline ends. The CDR3 has 15 residues. CDR3 protein: CASSEGPNLQETQYF. The CDR3 nucleotides read TGTGCCAGCAGTGAGGGGCCAAACCTTCAAGAGACCCAGTACTTC.

In the case of this clonotype: This could be a read error, since a much larger clone is one nucleotide away. The rearrangement joins TRBV5-6 to TRBJ1-3, with TRBD1 as a possible D gene (5 bases). Germline-derived CDR1 and CDR2 are SGHDT and YYEEEE. The CDR3 runs 17 residues. V lost 4 bases to trimming and J lost 1 base, with 18 bases between them. CDR3 nucleotide sequence: TGTGCCAGCAGCCTCGTCGGGGCGCATTGGTCTGGAAACACCATATATTTT. Its translation: CASSLVGAHWSGNTIYF.

This clonotype was detected ten times or more. The chain employs TRBV19 and TRBJ1-5, with a tentative D call TRBD1 (6 bases). Between the trimmed V and J ends, which lost 8 bases and 4 bases, there was a span of 12 bases. Germline CDR1 is LNHDA and CDR2 is SQIVND (reference sequence). The CDR3 consists of 13 residues. The CDR3 protein is CASADRTNQPQHF. The CDR3 DNA sequence: TGTGCCAGTGCCGACAGGACTAATCAGCCCCAGCATTTT.

This clonotype has ten or more counts. The chain has TRBV11-2 and TRBJ2-7; TRBD2 aligns across 15 bases. CDR1 is SGHAT and CDR2 is FQNNGV in the germline V gene. The CDR3 is 17 amino acids. V gave up 5 bases and J gave up 3 bases; unmatched junction bases: 8. The CDR3 sequence is CASSPRGGLAGGYEQYF. In nucleotides, the CDR3 is TGTGCCAGCAGCCCCAGAGGGGGACTAGCGGGAGGCTACGAGCAGTACTTC.

This clonotype was found a few times. J is TRBJ2-5 and V is TRBV9; weak D call: TRBD1 (5 bases). The V end was cut by 0 bases, the J end by 2 bases, with 11 bases between. This CDR3 region has 15 residues. Per germline, CDR1 SGDLS and CDR2 YYNGEE. CDR3 bases: TGTGCCAGCAGCGTAGAGGGGCTGGAGCAAGAGACCCAGTACTTC. It specifies CASSVEGLEQETQYF.

A few counts support this clonotype. This chain joins TRBV29-1 and TRBJ2-7, with D unclear. V lost 4 bases and J lost 5, with 9 bases in between. In germline, CDR1 is SQVTM, CDR2 ANQGSEA. This CDR3 has 11 residues. CDR3 sequence reads: CSVVVVNEQYF. In nucleotides, the CDR3 is TGCAGCGTTGTTGTGGTGAACGAGCAGTACTTC.

This clonotype was picked up many times. This sequence joins TRBV6-1 and TRBJ1-2; D unclear. The CDR3 runs 13 residues. CDR1 and CDR2 (germline): MNHNS, SASEGT. Trimming removed 8 bases at V and 4 bases at J, with 14 bases between. This CDR3 reads CASREHRLYGYTF. DNA of the CDR3: TGTGCCAGCCGCGAACATAGACTCTATGGCTACACCTTC.

This clonotype was found many times. The chain uses TRBV10-3 and TRBJ1-2; the match to TRBD1 covers 9 bases. Germline lookup yields CDR1 ENHRY and CDR2 SYGVKD. V was clipped by 5 bases and J by 3 bases; unmatched bases: 10. The CDR3 contains 16 residues. The CDR3 loop reads CAISSTGGRLDYGYTF. DNA for the CDR3: TGTGCCATCAGTTCCACAGGGGGCCGGTTGGACTATGGCTACACCTTC.

Points on this clonotype: The CDR3 does not close with the conserved phenylalanine or tryptophan, likely indicating a read error. The DNA is omitted, as the CDR3 cannot be located on it reliably, and the CDR3 follows TCRdb's listing. The genes are TRBV7-2 and TRBJ1-4. Germline CDR1 reads SGHTA; CDR2 reads FQGNSA. The CDR3 numbers 9 amino acids, ends counted. CDR3 sequence: CASSLRTLK.